These 25 T cell receptor beta chains share one sample of origin, sequenced in a study of shared clonotypes between healthy human individuals (dated by TCRdb to 2020 to 2022). The library came from the immunoSEQ multiplex PCR assay. Drawn from immuneACCESS, this table holds only the in-frame rearrangements with V and J called that TCRdb kept. Clones are partly lost; checked studies trace under half to an unresolved V gene and leave the rest unexplained. A total of about half a million clones appear in this sample, 81% of them only once. Jointly, the top ten make up roughly 13% of the sample. The sample was PBMCs. The receptors originated from a woman aged 35 to 49 in good health. Some clones in this sample may be carry-over from other donors' samples.

The chain is built from TRBV19 and TRBJ2-1; TRBD2 aligns across 14 bases. After removal of 4 bases from V and 10 bases from J, the junction contained 15 bases not matched to a gene. The CDR3 consists of 18 residues. Germline V gives CDR1 LNHDA, CDR2 SQIVND (reference sequence). Here the CDR3 DNA reads TGTGCCAGTAGTAGGGAACACGGGACTAGCGGGAGACCCTGGGAGCAGTTCTTC. Amino acid sequence: CASSREHGTSGRPWEQFF.

This clone was seen many times. The rearrangement joins TRBV10-3 to TRBJ1-1; D remains unclear. The germline CDR1 and CDR2 sequences are ENHRY and SYGVKD. The CDR3 has 17 amino acids. V lost 3 bases, J lost 5 bases, and 22 bases lay in between. CDR3 sequence (DNA): TGTGCCATCAGTGACCCCGGGGTCAACCCTTTAGGGACTGAAGCTTTCTTT. This translates into CAISDPGVNPLGTEAFF.

A remark on this clone: A much more abundant neighbour one base away suggests this may be a read error. Other DNA sequences in this specimen translate into the identical CDR3. V and J are TRBV2 and TRBJ2-2, with unresolved D. There are 11 residues in the CDR3. Per the germline V gene, CDR1 is SNHLY and CDR2 is FYNNEI. Trimming took 6 bases from V and 5 from J, leaving 4 bases between them. CDR3 sequence: CASRGTGELFF. The CDR3 bases are TGTGCCAGCAGGGGGACCGGGGAGCTGTTTTTT.

The chain combines TRBV11-2 with TRBJ1-3; D may be TRBD1 (5 bases). The CDR3 is 12 amino acids. Germline CDR1 reads SGHAT; CDR2 reads FQNNGV. The V and J ends lost 11 bases and 4 bases respectively, with 12 bases between them. CDR3 DNA: TGTGCCGGATGGGACGGCGGAAACACCATATATTTT. This translates into CAGWDGGNTIYF.

This clone was counted a single time. The chain uses TRBV25-1 and TRBJ2-7; tentatively, D is TRBD1 or TRBD2 (5 bases each). Deletions cut 5 bases from V and 3 bases from J, with 17 bases between. This CDR3 comprises 15 residues. CDR1 is MGHDK, CDR2 SYGVNS, per germline. The DNA for the CDR3 is TGTGCCAGCAGTCCTCCTGGGGGTCAGCGCTACGAGCAGTACTTC. Encoded protein: CASSPPGGQRYEQYF.

J is TRBJ2-6 and V is TRBV7-3; D is unclear. Germline lookup yields CDR1 SGHTA and CDR2 FQGTGA. Trimming shortened V by 5 bases and J by 2 bases, and 10 bases separated the two germline ends. The CDR3 sequence is 15 residues long. The CDR3, as DNA: TGTGCCAGCAGCCCCGTGCTGGCTGGGGCCAACGTCCTGACTTTC. Its translation is CASSPVLAGANVLTF.

This clone was observed many times. The J gene is TRBJ2-5, the V gene TRBV6-5; D might be TRBD1 or TRBD2, each matching 6 bases. The J call may be mistaken, given a closer DNA end match to TRBJ2-7. This CDR3 contains 14 residues. The V gene's germline CDR1 is MNHEY and CDR2 SVGAGI. This CDR3 reads CASSYSQGTYEQYF. CDR3 DNA: TGTGCCAGCAGTTACTCGCAGGGGACTTACGAGCAGTACTTC.

This clone was counted only a few times. V is TRBV5-6 and J is TRBJ2-7, with 12 bases matching TRBD2. Germline-derived CDR1 and CDR2 are SGHDT and YYEEEE. The CDR3 is made up of 14 amino acids. The junction had 6 bases not matched to a gene; V was cut back by 4 bases and J by 7 bases. CDR3 nucleotides: TGTGCCAGCAGCGCGACTAGCGGGAGTGGAGAGCAGTACTTC. Translated: CASSATSGSGEQYF.

This rearrangement joins TRBV30 to TRBJ1-2; D gene unclear. Trimming removed 3 bases from V and 7 bases from J, with 18 bases in between. The CDR3 has 14 amino acids. Germline V gene data show CDR1 as GTSNPN and CDR2 as SVGIG (reference sequence). CDR3 bases: TGTGCCTGGAGGGATATTGTTGAGAGTGGTGGCTACACCTTC. Protein sequence: CAWRDIVESGGYTF.

This clone has only a few counts. This sequence joins TRBV7-2 and TRBJ1-4; maybe TRBD1 (6 bases). Germline CDR1 reads SGHTA; CDR2 reads FQGNSA. This CDR3 is built from 16 residues. V was cut by 2 bases and J by 11 bases, with 21 bases left in between. Written as DNA, the CDR3 is TGTGCCAGCAGCTTATACTCCCAGGGGCTCGGGGGGAAACTGTTTTTT. This encodes CASSLYSQGLGGKLFF.

The chain recombines TRBV27 with TRBJ2-5, with D perhaps TRBD2 (5 bases). Trimming took 6 bases from V and 4 from J, leaving 9 bases between them. Germline V gene lookup returns CDR1 MNHEY and CDR2 SMNVEV (reference sequence). CDR3 length: 12 amino acids. The CDR3 spells CASRGLVETQYF. As DNA, the CDR3 is TGTGCCAGCAGAGGACTCGTAGAGACCCAGTACTTC.

This clone was detected a few times. This chain connects TRBV6-1 to TRBJ2-7; maybe TRBD2 (5 bases). Trimming took off 4 bases at V and 4 bases at J, with 17 bases between the two ends. The CDR3 contains 15 residues. From germline, CDR1 is MNHNS and CDR2 SASEGT. This CDR3 reads CASSVISAIGYEQYF. CDR3 bases: TGTGCCAGCAGTGTGATTAGCGCCATAGGTTACGAGCAGTACTTC.

The chain employs TRBV18 and TRBJ2-2; 7 bases map to TRBD1. Germline CDR1 KGHSH, CDR2 LQKENI. The V and J ends lost 3 bases and 3 bases, in that order; junction bases with no gene match: 7. This CDR3 region has 16 residues. The CDR3 bases are TGTGCCAGCTCACCTCCCGGGACAGCGGACACCGGGGAGCTGTTTTTT. It specifies CASSPPGTADTGELFF.

This clone appeared once. The genes are TRBV30 and TRBJ2-7; a weak D match, TRBD2 (5 bases). The V end lost 7 bases, the J end lost 0 bases, and 7 bases lay between the germline ends. This CDR3 region has 11 residues. Germline V lookup: CDR1 GTSNPN, CDR2 SVGIG (reference sequence). This CDR3 reads CASLVSYEQYF. CDR3 in DNA: TGTGCCTCACTAGTCTCCTACGAGCAGTACTTC.

This clone was recorded once. The chain employs TRBV5-1 and TRBJ2-2; possible D gene TRBD1, 5 bases. V was clipped by 0 bases and J by 9 bases, with 15 bases between them. The CDR3 runs to 15 residues. From germline, CDR1 is SGHRS and CDR2 YFSETQ. The CDR3: CASSLAGQGPRELFF. The CDR3 DNA sequence: TGCGCCAGCAGCTTGGCCGGGCAGGGTCCAAGGGAGCTGTTTTTT.

This clone was seen only once. V and J are TRBV7-9 and TRBJ1-1; D is possibly TRBD1 (5 bases). This CDR3 has 14 amino acids. CDR1 and CDR2 (germline): SEHNR, FQNEAQ (reference sequence). V was cut by 7 bases and J by 3 bases, with 15 bases left in between. The CDR3 protein is CASTREISDTEAFF. The CDR3 DNA sequence: TGTGCCAGCACCAGGGAAATTTCGGACACTGAAGCTTTCTTT.

The chain joins TRBV7-8 to TRBJ2-1; TRBD2 aligns across 9 bases. Per the germline V gene, CDR1 is SGHVS and CDR2 is FQNEAQ. V was pared by 3 bases and J by 9 bases, with 12 bases of the junction left unmatched. This CDR3 region has 16 residues. The CDR3 DNA is TGTGCCAGCAGCTTGGCTCTCGGCGGGAGGGATCCTGAGCAGTTCTTC. Amino acid sequence: CASSLALGGRDPEQFF.

To note about this clone: Only one base separates this from a far larger clonotype, so it likely reflects a read error. This chain links TRBV1 with TRBJ1-5; the DNA was not compared with TRBD1, the D call given in the table. TRBV1 is listed as a pseudogene. CDR3 length: 18 residues. The CDR3 spells CTSSQVGRGLGSNQPQHF. CDR3 coding DNA: TGCACCAGCAGCCAAGTGGGCAGGGGGCTCGGTAGCAATCAGCCCCAGCATTTT.

The chain recombines TRBV18 with TRBJ1-4; the D is unclear. Germline V gene sequence: CDR1 KGHSH, CDR2 LQKENI. This CDR3 is built from 15 residues. V was trimmed by 3 bases and J by 7 bases, leaving 15 bases between them. The CDR3 here is CASSPGIDPAEKLFF. The CDR3 DNA follows: TGTGCCAGCTCACCTGGGATCGATCCAGCTGAAAAACTGTTTTTT.

In regard to this clone: One base separates it from a far larger clone, so it is likely a read error. The sample carries other DNA sequences with the same CDR3. This sequence joins TRBV4-3 and TRBJ1-1; D perhaps matches TRBD1 (5 bases). V was trimmed by 0 bases and J by 4 bases, leaving 24 bases between them. The CDR3 has 19 amino acids. In germline, CDR1 is LGHNA, CDR2 YSLEER. The CDR3 protein is CASSQDLIGQGRTSTEAFF. CDR3 nucleotide sequence: TGCGCCAGCAGCCAAGATTTAATCGGACAAGGGAGGACTAGCACTGAAGCTTTCTTT.

The chain has TRBV28 and TRBJ1-1; unclear D gene. The CDR3 spans 15 residues. V was clipped by 3 bases and J by 0 bases, with 11 bases between them. Germline lookup yields CDR1 MDHEN and CDR2 SYDVKM. Here the CDR3 DNA reads TGTGCCAGCAGTTTTTGGGCAGACATGAACACTGAAGCTTTCTTT. Its translation is CASSFWADMNTEAFF.

The chain links TRBV2 to TRBJ1-4; weak D call: TRBD1 (6 bases). The CDR3 runs 14 residues. The germline CDR1 and CDR2 sequences are SNHLY and FYNNEI. V was shortened by 6 bases and J by 4 bases, with 12 bases between the two germline ends. This CDR3 is CASRPDRNNEKLFF. The CDR3 DNA is TGTGCCAGCAGACCCGACAGGAATAATGAAAAACTGTTTTTT. Looking up the rest from reference TRBV2 and TRBJ1-4 gives the full variable domain: EPEVTQTPSHQVTQMGQEVILRCVPISNHLYFYWYRQILGQKVEFLVSFYNNEISEKSEIFDDQFSVERPDGSNFTLKIRSTKLEDSAMYFCASRPDRNNEKLFFGSGTQLSVL.

This clone was picked up many times. This chain joins TRBV5-1 and TRBJ2-7; D gene unclear. The CDR3 consists of 14 residues. Germline V CDR1 and CDR2: SGHRS, YFSETQ. V lost 0 bases, J lost 3 bases, and 10 bases lay in between. The CDR3 region has the DNA TGCGCCAGCAGCTTGGAGGGCAGTAACTACGAGCAGTACTTC. It codes for CASSLEGSNYEQYF.

This chain uses TRBV7-2 with TRBJ2-1; 8 positions match TRBD2. J was trimmed by 5 bases and V by 7 bases; bases with no gene match: 13. CDR3 length: 16 residues. The V gene's germline CDR1 is SGHTA and CDR2 FQGNSA. CDR3 nucleotides: TGTGCCAGCACCCCTCCAACTAGCGGAGCCCACAATGAGCAGTTCTTC. Its protein is CASTPPTSGAHNEQFF. The full variable domain, in which reference TRBV7-2 and TRBJ2-1 provide the parts outside the CDR3, is GAGVSQSPSNKVTEKGKDVELRCDPISGHTALYWYRQSLGQGLEFLIYFQGNSAPDKSGLPSDRFSAERTGGSVSTLTIQRTQQEDSAVYLCASTPPTSGAHNEQFFGPGTRLTVL.

The rearrangement uses TRBV7-2 and TRBJ1-1, with D possibly being TRBD1 (5 bases). The germline V gene encodes CDR1 SGHTA and CDR2 FQGNSA. The ends were cut back, 0 bases at V and 0 bases at J, with 11 bases in the middle. The CDR3 has 16 residues. CDR3 region: CASSLAHRSLNTEAFF. DNA for the CDR3: TGTGCCAGCAGCTTAGCTCACAGGAGCTTGAACACTGAAGCTTTCTTT.